A single T cell receptor beta chain is shown here with its context. Its specificity is not known. This entry belongs to a study of T cells in narcolepsy. Generated by immunoSEQ multiplex PCR, the TCRdb table keeps only in-frame clones and is missing some. There are about 32,000 clones in the sample; roughly 80% occur only once, and over 0.95% lies in the top ten. Study-level points and caveats: Some memory CD4+ repertoires had no autoreactive clone sequences. Reportedly, autoreactive clonotypes were serially detected in patients' blood but not controls'.

The sample consisted of CD45RA- memory CD4+ T cells from PBMCs. This receptor was identified in a human donor with narcolepsy.

CDR3 sequence: CASSSRGSFSMNTEAFF. CDR3 DNA sequence: TGTGCCAGCAGCTCAAGAGGGAGTTTTTCCATGAACACTGAAGCTTTCTTT. The chain employs TRBV7-2 and TRBJ1-1; D call uncertain. The CDR3 sequence is 17 residues long. Germline V CDR1 and CDR2: SGHTA, FQGNSA. V lost 4 bases and J lost 0, with 18 bases in between.